One and the same sample provided the 21 T cell receptor beta chains below, sequenced in a study of T cell repertoires in cytomegalovirus infection (dated by TCRdb to about 2019). Their recognized antigens are unknown. In light of the paper, this sample's treatment or condition label describes: in vitro stimulation with specific CMV peptide epitopes to enrich CMV-specific T cells. Instrument on record: Illumina HiSeq 1500. TCRdb itself trimmed the public reads at Q25 with fastp, ran MiXCR and retained productive beta chains. A single entry per CDR3 protein holds the most common genes and DNA from its merged rows. The sample table records 100,000 to 150,000 distinct CDR3 sequences; more than 30% of these occur just once. The ten largest clones capture 45% to 65% of the sample. The input for sequencing was CD8+ T cells from cultured PBMCs, taken from culture after CMV antigen stimulation. The receptors come from a human donor in good health (CMV status not recorded). Some clones in this sample may be carry-over from other donors' samples.

J is TRBJ2-1 and V is TRBV6-6; TRBD1 is a possible D gene (6 bases). CDR1 MNHNY and CDR2 SVGAGI come from the germline V gene (reference sequence). The CDR3 extends over 15 amino acids. V was trimmed by 1 base and J by 8 bases, leaving 15 bases between them. CDR3 nucleotides: TGTGCCAGCAGTTACTTCAGGGGCCCCTTCTATGAGCAGTTCTTC. This gives the protein CASSYFRGPFYEQFF.

This clonotype was seen more than once but under ten times. V usage is TRBV10-3 and J usage is TRBJ2-5; D is perhaps TRBD2 (6 bases). The V and J ends lost 8 bases and 1 base respectively, with 20 bases between them. The CDR3 extends over 16 amino acids. Germline values: CDR1 ENHRY, CDR2 SYGVKD. The CDR3 region is CAIGGEEGGGQETQYF. The CDR3 nucleotides are TGTGCCATCGGAGGGGAGGAGGGAGGAGGCCAAGAGACCCAGTACTTC.

In DNA form, the CDR3 reads TGTGCCACCAAGGACAGCTCCTACGAGCAGTACTTC. Its translation: CATKDSSYEQYF. The genes are TRBV19 and TRBJ2-7; possible D gene TRBD1, 6 bases. Germline V gene data show CDR1 as LNHDA and CDR2 as SQIVND (reference sequence). The CDR3 runs to 12 residues. V was pared by 10 bases and J by 0 bases, with 10 bases between.

This clonotype was picked up many times. DNA of the CDR3: TGTGCCAGCAGTTACTGGGACAGGGAAGTGTGGGCTAACACCGGGGAGCTGTTTTTT. Protein sequence: CASSYWDREVWANTGELFF. The chain links TRBV6-2 or TRBV6-3 to TRBJ2-2; 9 bases are a match to TRBD1. V shed 1 base and J 2 bases; nucleotides not matched to a gene: 11. The germline V gene encodes CDR1 MNHEY and CDR2 SVGEGT. The CDR3 length is 19 residues.

This clonotype was seen many times. V and J are TRBV7-9 and TRBJ1-2, with D perhaps matching TRBD1 (5 bases). This CDR3 is 11 amino acids long. The V gene's germline CDR1 is SEHNR and CDR2 FQNEAQ (reference sequence). Trimming removed 6 bases from V and 8 bases from J, with 10 bases in between. The DNA of the CDR3 is TGTGCCAGCAGGGGGGTTCGGGGCTACACCTTC. It yields the protein CASRGVRGYTF.

A few counts support this clonotype. This chain uses TRBV4-1 with TRBJ1-4; D ambiguous. Trimming stripped 0 bases from V and 0 bases from J, with 14 bases between. Germline lookup yields CDR1 MGHRA and CDR2 YSYEKL. CDR3 length equals 18 residues. In DNA form, the CDR3 reads TGCGCCAGCAGCCAAGACCAGAAGAAGGACGCAACTAATGAAAAACTGTTTTTT. Translation: CASSQDQKKDATNEKLFF.

In this sample, this clonotype turned up a few times. The chain has TRBV20-1 and TRBJ2-1, with D uncertain. From germline, CDR1 is DFQATT and CDR2 SNEGSKA (reference sequence). Trimming shortened V by 0 bases and J by 5 bases, and 11 bases separated the two germline ends. The CDR3 consists of 14 residues. CDR3 amino acids: CSARDPAGNNEQFF. DNA of the CDR3: TGCAGTGCTAGAGATCCGGCAGGAAACAATGAGCAGTTCTTC.

The chain is built from TRBV28 and TRBJ2-3, with 8 nucleotides matching TRBD1. The CDR3 runs 15 residues. Germline CDR1 MDHEN, CDR2 SYDVKM. V was pared by 2 bases and J by 0 bases, with 1 base of the junction left unmatched. CDR3 loop: CASSLDRGSTDTQYF. CDR3 DNA sequence: TGTGCCAGCAGTTTAGACAGGGGCAGCACAGATACGCAGTATTTT.

This chain connects TRBV6-5 to TRBJ1-2; TRBD1 matches at 12 bases. The CDR3 has 15 residues. Germline V gene data show CDR1 as MNHEY and CDR2 as SVGAGI. The V and J ends lost 2 bases and 4 bases, in that order; junction bases with no gene match: 2. The CDR3 is CASSYPGQGAYGYTF. CDR3 nucleotides: TGTGCCAGCAGTTACCCGGGACAGGGGGCCTATGGCTACACCTTC.

This sequence joins TRBV29-1 and TRBJ2-7; possibly TRBD1 for D (6 bases). The V end lost 6 bases, the J end lost 3 bases, and 12 bases lay between the germline ends. Per germline, CDR1 SQVTM and CDR2 ANQGSEA. This CDR3 has 12 residues. This CDR3 reads CSVLLQGYEQYF. In DNA, the CDR3 is TGCAGCGTGCTATTACAGGGCTACGAGCAGTACTTC.

The chain uses TRBV6-4 and TRBJ2-7, with D hard to call. CDR3 length equals 14 residues. Trimming left V 3 bases short and J 1 base short, with 10 bases between. In germline, CDR1 is MRHNA, CDR2 SNTAGT. The CDR3 region has the DNA TGTGCCAGCAGTGAGTCGGAGAGTTCCTACGAGCAGTACTTC. Residues: CASSESESSYEQYF.

The J gene is TRBJ2-5, the V gene TRBV19, with D possibly called TRBD1 or TRBD2 (5 bases each). Germline loops: CDR1 LNHDA, CDR2 SQIVND (reference sequence). This CDR3 is 15 amino acids long. The ends were cut back, 10 bases at V and 2 bases at J, with 20 bases in the middle. For the CDR3, the DNA is TGTGCCACCAGACCCGGGGACGTAGGGCAAGAGACCCAGTACTTC. As protein: CATRPGDVGQETQYF. The full variable domain, rest sourced from reference TRBV19 and TRBJ2-5, is DGGITQSPKYLFRKEGQNVTLSCEQNLNHDAMYWYRQDPGQGLRLIYYSQIVNDFQKGDIAEGYSVSREKKESFPLTVTSAQKNPTAFYLCATRPGDVGQETQYFGPGTRLLVL.

This clonotype showed up just a few times. This rearrangement joins TRBV5-6 to TRBJ1-1; D is unclear. V was cut by 3 bases and J by 0 bases, with 9 bases left in between. Germline V gene sequence: CDR1 SGHDT, CDR2 YYEEEE. This CDR3 is built from 14 residues. This CDR3 is CASSSGDMNTEAFF. The CDR3 DNA reads as TGTGCCAGCAGCTCCGGGGATATGAACACTGAAGCTTTCTTT.

This clonotype was picked up a small number of times. The chain uses TRBV10-3 and TRBJ2-5; no definite D call. CDR1 and CDR2 (germline): ENHRY, SYGVKD. V lost 8 bases and J 7 bases, leaving 14 bases between the germline ends. The CDR3 sequence is 12 residues long. CDR3 sequence (DNA): TGTGCCATCTCCTTAGCAAATCGGACCCAGTACTTC. This sequence encodes CAISLANRTQYF.

This clonotype appeared many times. This rearrangement joins TRBV4-1 to TRBJ1-4; D is undetermined. From germline, CDR1 is MGHRA and CDR2 YSYEKL. This CDR3 is 17 amino acids long. Trimming took off 0 bases at V and 0 bases at J, with 11 bases between the two ends. The CDR3 DNA reads as TGCGCCAGCAGCCAAGAGATTCCCGTTGCAACTAATGAAAAACTGTTTTTT. It is translated as CASSQEIPVATNEKLFF.

The chain joins TRBV7-2 to TRBJ2-7; either TRBD1 or TRBD2 may fit D (6 bases each). The length of the CDR3 is 14 residues. Germline assignment: CDR1 SGHTA and CDR2 FQGNSA. Trimming removed 5 bases from V and 4 bases from J, with 15 bases in between. The CDR3 coding sequence is TGTGCCAGCAGCCGCGGGACCCAGGGGTACGAGCAGTACTTC. Translating it yields CASSRGTQGYEQYF.

This chain links TRBV7-6 with TRBJ1-2; D is unclear. The CDR3 covers 14 residues. V was pared by 0 bases and J by 2 bases, with 7 bases between. In germline, CDR1 is SGHVS, CDR2 FNYEAQ. The CDR3 DNA sequence: TGTGCCAGCAGCTTAGCGGGCAGGAACTATGGCTACACCTTC. Residues: CASSLAGRNYGYTF.

This clonotype was found a few times. V gene TRBV19 combines with J gene TRBJ1-1; TRBD1 aligns across 7 bases. J gave up 3 bases and V 5 bases, and 12 bases lay outside the gene matches. The CDR3 length is 16 residues. The germline CDR1 and CDR2 sequences are LNHDA and SQIVND (reference sequence). CDR3 region: CASSPRSRQGDTEAFF. CDR3 DNA sequence: TGTGCCAGTAGTCCCCGCTCCCGACAGGGAGACACTGAAGCTTTCTTT.

V usage is TRBV11-2 and J usage is TRBJ2-6, with TRBD1 as a possible D gene (6 bases). The CDR3 contains 22 residues. Germline V gene data show CDR1 as SGHAT and CDR2 as FQNNGV. With 0 bases removed from V and 0 bases from J, the gap between germline ends came to 24 bases. The CDR3 reads CASSLERPDSGRWDSGANVLTF. The CDR3 DNA is TGTGCCAGCAGCTTAGAGAGACCGGACAGCGGCCGATGGGACTCTGGGGCCAACGTCCTGACTTTC. Variable domain in full (rest from reference TRBV11-2 and TRBJ2-6): EAGVAQSPRYKIIEKRQSVAFWCNPISGHATLYWYQQILGQGPKLLIQFQNNGVVDDSQLPKDRFSAERLKGVDSTLKIQPAKLEDSAVYLCASSLERPDSGRWDSGANVLTFGAGSRLTVL.

This chain links TRBV2 with TRBJ2-7; a possible D gene is TRBD1 (5 bases). The CDR3 runs to 13 residues. V was trimmed by 7 bases and J by 2 bases, leaving 12 bases between them. The germline V gene encodes CDR1 SNHLY and CDR2 FYNNEI. CDR3 DNA: TGTGCCAGCAAAGGACATACCACCTACGAGCAGTACTTC. Protein product: CASKGHTTYEQYF.

This clonotype was picked up one time. The CDR3 does not end in the conserved phenylalanine or tryptophan, so this is likely a read error. The V call is TRBV2, the J call TRBJ1-5; no clear D. The CDR3 length is 9 residues. Germline V gives CDR1 SNHLY, CDR2 FYNNEI. Trimming shortened V by 8 bases and J by 8 bases, and 4 bases separated the two germline ends. This CDR3 is CASGEPQHL. CDR3 nucleotides: TGTGCCAGCGGGGAGCCCCAGCATCTT.